One sample yielded the 19 T cell receptor beta chains listed below, sequenced in a study of T cells after yellow fever vaccination. TCRdb independently ran MiXCR on the 5' RACE reads; one entry per CDR3 protein. The sample gives 450,000 to 650,000 distinct CDR3 sequences, 21% of which show up once; about 17% is in the top ten. The sequenced sample was PBMCs, obtained roughly 20 days after the first yellow fever vaccination. The receptors originated from a man between 18 and 35 years old who received the YFV17D yellow fever vaccine.

This chain joins TRBV5-6 and TRBJ2-7, with a weak D call TRBD1 (6 bases). Between the trimmed V and J ends, which lost 0 bases and 2 bases, there was a span of 12 bases. The V gene's germline CDR1 is SGHDT and CDR2 YYEEEE. CDR3 length: 15 amino acids. CDR3 nucleotide sequence: TGTGCCAGCAGCTTGGGGGCAGGGGCCCCCTACGAGCAGTACGTC. Translating gives CASSLGAGAPYEQYV.

The chain couples TRBV6-2 or TRBV6-3 to TRBJ1-2; D is unresolved. Looked up from germline, CDR1 is MNHEY and CDR2 is SVGEGT. There are 14 residues in the CDR3. Trimming shortened V by 0 bases and J by 5 bases, and 10 bases separated the two germline ends. In DNA form, the CDR3 reads TGTGCCAGCAGTTACTCCACCAAATTGTATGGCTACACCTTC. As protein: CASSYSTKLYGYTF.

This clonotype was seen a single time. CDR3 bases: TGTGCCAGCAGTTATGGGCAGGGAAGGTATGGCTACACCTTC. The encoded protein is CASSYGQGRYGYTF. The rearrangement uses TRBV5-8 and TRBJ1-2; tentative D call: TRBD1 (5 bases). The CDR3 is made up of 14 amino acids. CDR1 SGHTS and CDR2 YDEGEE come from the germline V gene. Trimming left V 5 bases short and J 5 bases short, with 16 bases between.

The V gene is TRBV20-1, the J gene TRBJ2-3; 8 bases are a match to TRBD2. This CDR3 comprises 15 residues. Trimming at V came to 6 bases and at J to 4 bases, leaving 12 bases not matched to a gene. From germline, CDR1 is DFQATT and CDR2 SNEGSKA (reference sequence). CDR3 bases: TGCAGTGCGGGACCGGCGCGAGCGGGGGCAGATACGCAGTATTTT. Its protein product is CSAGPARAGADTQYF.

Remarks on this clonotype: One base away lies a much larger clone, so this may be a sequencing read error. The rearrangement links TRBV3-1 to TRBJ2-1, with D maybe TRBD2 (7 bases). The germline V gene has CDR1 LGHDT and CDR2 YNNKEL (reference sequence). The CDR3 loop spans 16 amino acids. The germline V and J ends were trimmed by 0 bases and 6 bases, with 15 bases remaining between them. In DNA form, the CDR3 reads TGTGCCAGCAGCCAAGAAAGGGGGGGCCTCTTCAATGAGCAGTTCTTC. This codes for CASSQERGGLFNEQFF.

This sequence joins TRBV6-2 or TRBV6-3 and TRBJ2-7, with TRBD1 identical over 7 bases. The CDR3 has 15 residues. Trimming at V came to 8 bases and at J to 1 base, leaving 11 bases not matched to a gene. Per the germline V gene, CDR1 is MNHEY and CDR2 is SVGEGT. This CDR3 reads CASGTRTGRSYEQYV. The CDR3 coding sequence is TGTGCCAGCGGGACCCGGACAGGTAGATCCTACGAGCAGTACGTC.

Worth noting for this clonotype: Given a much more abundant clone one base away, this may be a read error. V gene TRBV12-3 or TRBV12-4 combines with J gene TRBJ1-2, with unresolved D. The length of the CDR3 is 13 residues. This CDR3 is CASSVGNTYSYTF. The CDR3 DNA reads TGTGCCAGCAGTGTAGGGAACACCTATAGCTACACCTTC.

The chain recombines TRBV9 with TRBJ2-3; D is undetermined. Trimming removed 7 bases at V and 0 bases at J, with 9 bases between. Germline V lookup: CDR1 SGDLS, CDR2 YYNGEE. CDR3 size: 13 residues. The chain's CDR3 is CASGAASTDTQYF. The CDR3 DNA reads TGTGCCAGCGGCGCAGCTAGCACAGATACGCAGTATTTT.

This clonotype was recorded at least ten times. One end of the junction does not line up with germline, which may come from a read error. This rearrangement joins TRBV7-7 to TRBJ2-5; the match to TRBD1 covers 7 bases. CDR1 is SSHAT, CDR2 FNYEAQ, per germline (reference sequence). The CDR3 runs 13 residues. This CDR3 is CASSNDREETQYF. CDR3 sequence (DNA): TGTGCTAGCAGCAACGACAGGGAAGAGACCCAGTACTTC.

This clonotype was detected only a few times. The V call is TRBV6-1, the J call TRBJ2-3; D assignment may be TRBD1 or TRBD2 (5 bases each). Germline values: CDR1 MNHNS, CDR2 SASEGT. This CDR3 region has 14 residues. V lost 2 bases, J lost 7 bases, and 13 bases lay in between. CDR3 in amino acids: CASSESPGRYTQYF. The CDR3 bases are TGTGCCAGCAGTGAAAGTCCGGGACGATATACGCAGTATTTT.

This clonotype was counted a few times. V usage is TRBV18 and J usage is TRBJ2-2; possible D gene TRBD2, 6 bases. Looked up from germline, CDR1 is KGHSH and CDR2 is LQKENI. This CDR3 comprises 18 residues. The V and J ends lost 1 base and 4 bases respectively, with 19 bases between them. The chain's CDR3 is CASSPQGKVLEGTGELFF. CDR3 nucleotides: TGTGCCAGCTCACCACAGGGGAAAGTCTTGGAGGGCACCGGGGAGCTGTTTTTT. Looking up the rest from reference TRBV18 and TRBJ2-2 gives the full variable domain: NAGVMQNPRHLVRRRGQEARLRCSPMKGHSHVYWYRQLPEEGLKFMVYLQKENIIDESGMPKERFSAEFPKEGPSILRIQQVVRGDSAAYFCASSPQGKVLEGTGELFFGEGSRLTVL.

This clonotype was seen a handful of times. This chain joins TRBV12-3 or TRBV12-4 and TRBJ1-5; no definite D call. Trimming left V 3 bases short and J 0 bases short, with 12 bases between. The CDR3 contains 16 residues. The CDR3 protein is CASSFRRLYSNQPQHF. CDR3 nucleotide sequence: TGTGCCAGCAGTTTTAGACGGCTATATAGCAATCAGCCCCAGCATTTT.

The V call is TRBV5-1, the J call TRBJ2-1, with 7 nucleotides matching TRBD1. The CDR3 is 17 amino acids. J was trimmed by 0 bases and V by 4 bases; bases with no gene match: 10. Germline CDR1 reads SGHRS; CDR2 reads YFSETQ. CDR3 bases: TGCGCCAGCAGCCTCTCGACAGGGCTAAACTCCTACAATGAGCAGTTCTTC. It encodes CASSLSTGLNSYNEQFF.

There are many counts of this clonotype. The CDR3 DNA reads TGTGCCAGCTCACCGTCGAAGGTCGGCTACACCTTC. It specifies CASSPSKVGYTF. This chain joins TRBV18 and TRBJ1-2, with D uncertain. The CDR3 consists of 12 residues. The germline V gene has CDR1 KGHSH and CDR2 LQKENI. V was shortened by 3 bases and J by 8 bases, with 10 bases between the two germline ends.

This clonotype was seen a handful of times. The chain has TRBV6-1 and TRBJ1-5; possibly TRBD1 for D (6 bases). Germline values: CDR1 MNHNS, CDR2 SASEGT. The CDR3 is 13 amino acids. Trimming cost V 3 bases and J 7 bases, with 10 bases left between them. The CDR3 reads CASSDGGQQPQHF. The CDR3 coding sequence is TGTGCCAGCAGTGATGGGGGGCAACAGCCCCAGCATTTT.

J is TRBJ1-5 and V is TRBV21-1; the table calls TRBD1, which could not be checked here. TRBV21-1 is a pseudogene segment. There are 15 residues in the CDR3. As DNA, the CDR3 is TGTGCCAGCAGCGCCCTGGACGGTACGGATCAGCCCCAGCATTTT. Its translation: CASSALDGTDQPQHF.

On this clonotype itself: The junction differs from germline at one of its ends, possibly a read error. This rearrangement joins TRBV20-1 to TRBJ2-3, with 12 positions matching TRBD2. Germline CDR1 is DFQATT and CDR2 is SNEGSKA (reference sequence). The CDR3 runs to 17 residues. The CDR3 sequence is CCARDLLAGGITDTQYF. CDR3 nucleotide sequence: TGCTGTGCTAGAGATCTACTAGCGGGGGGAATCACAGATACGCAGTATTTT.

This clonotype turned up a few times. V and J are TRBV5-1 and TRBJ2-2; 9 bases agree with TRBD2. CDR3 size: 17 residues. CDR1 and CDR2 (germline): SGHRS, YFSETQ. The V segment lost 3 bases and the J segment 4 bases; nucleotides outside the gene matches: 10. Written as DNA, the CDR3 is TGCGCCAGCAGCTCGAGAAGCGGGGGGCCTTTCACCGGGGAGCTGTTTTTT. Its translation is CASSSRSGGPFTGELFF.

There are a few counts of this clonotype. The CDR3 loop is CASSLAGQGGGDTQYF. The CDR3 DNA follows: TGCGCCAGCAGCTTGGCCGGACAGGGGGGAGGAGATACGCAGTATTTT. J is TRBJ2-3 and V is TRBV5-1, with 10 bases lining up with TRBD1. The germline V gene has CDR1 SGHRS and CDR2 YFSETQ. Trimming removed 0 bases from V and 5 bases from J; junction bases left unmatched: 6. CDR3 length equals 16 residues.